The 2 T cell receptor beta chains presented below share a single source sample, sequenced in a study of CD8+CD57+ T cells in acquired aplastic anemia (dated by TCRdb to the late 2010s). The patients picked for sequencing were ones in whom flow cytometry had shown an expansion of CD8+CD57+ cells. TCRdb records Illumina HiSeq 2000 as the sequencer. TCR beta VDJ combination and CDR3 sequence profiling used genomic DNA as the template. TCRdb passed the public sequencing reads through fastp at Q25 and MiXCR, retaining productive beta sequences. Every CDR3 protein is listed once, alongside the most common genes and DNA of its rows. This sample gives fewer than 250,000 distinct CDR3 sequences in total; approximately 45% of them show up just once. The ten largest make up about 7.8% of the sample. The sequenced sample consisted of sorted CD4+, CD8+, or CD8+CD57+ T cells (not recorded which) from PBMCs. These receptors originate from a human donor with aplastic anemia.

This clonotype was observed at least ten times. The V and J genes are TRBV2 and TRBJ2-7; TRBD2 aligns across 8 bases. Germline loops: CDR1 SNHLY, CDR2 FYNNEI. The CDR3 consists of 14 residues. J gave up 0 bases and V 7 bases, and 5 bases lay outside the gene matches. The chain's CDR3 is CASIGTRSSYEQYF. The CDR3 DNA reads as TGTGCCAGCATCGGGACTAGGAGCTCCTACGAGCAGTACTTC.

This chain connects TRBV2 to TRBJ1-5, with D perhaps matching TRBD1 (6 bases). The germline V and J ends were trimmed by 2 bases and 3 bases, with 11 bases remaining between them. The CDR3 is 15 amino acids. CDR1 is SNHLY and CDR2 is FYNNEI in the germline V gene. CDR3 sequence reads: CASSEQGRANQPQHF. The CDR3 DNA sequence: TGTGCCAGCAGTGAACAGGGGAGGGCCAATCAGCCCCAGCATTTT.